These 5 T cell receptor beta chains originate from one sample sequenced in a study of blood T cell repertoires in COVID-19. The data were produced by immunoSEQ multiplex PCR, yet TCRdb's version contains in-frame clones alone and is incomplete. The sample has under 500,000 clones, about 85% seen once. Sequences were obtained from PBMCs or T cells enriched from blood (not recorded which). Receptor source: a young woman with acute COVID-19.

The chain combines TRBV6-2 or TRBV6-3 with TRBJ2-2, with TRBD1 as a possible D gene (6 bases). Germline loops: CDR1 MNHEY, CDR2 SVGEGT. This CDR3 comprises 16 residues. V was trimmed by 5 bases and J by 6 bases, leaving 19 bases between them. The CDR3 bases are TGTGCCAGCAGTGGTCAGACAGGAGACATCTCCGGGGAGCTGTTTTTT. Translated, it gives CASSGQTGDISGELFF.

This chain uses TRBV7-3 with TRBJ2-7; TRBD2 might be the D (6 bases). V lost 2 bases to trimming and J lost 0 bases, with 8 bases between them. CDR1 is SGHTA and CDR2 is FQGTGA in the germline V gene. The CDR3 has 14 residues. This CDR3 reads CASSLAGGSYEQYF. CDR3 sequence (DNA): TGTGCCAGCAGCTTAGCCGGGGGCTCCTACGAGCAGTACTTC.

This clone showed up just once. This chain connects TRBV10-2 to TRBJ1-5, with D possibly TRBD1 on 6 matching bases. Deletions cut 10 bases from V and 4 bases from J, with 14 bases between. Germline values: CDR1 WSHSY, CDR2 SAAADI. This CDR3 spans 13 amino acids. CDR3 nucleotide sequence: TGCGCCACGAGAACAACAGGGAATCAGCCCCAGCATTTT. Translated: CATRTTGNQPQHF.

V is TRBV19 and J is TRBJ2-5; 7 nucleotides match TRBD1. The CDR3 is 15 residues long. With V trimmed by 4 bases and J by 2 bases, 7 bases remained unmatched. CDR1 is LNHDA, CDR2 SQIVND, per germline (reference sequence). In DNA form, the CDR3 reads TGTGCCAGTAGTACCCCCGGGGACAGTCAAGAGACCCAGTACTTC. Residues: CASSTPGDSQETQYF. Full variable domain (rest looked up from reference TRBV19 and TRBJ2-5): DGGITQSPKYLFRKEGQNVTLSCEQNLNHDAMYWYRQDPGQGLRLIYYSQIVNDFQKGDIAEGYSVSREKKESFPLTVTSAQKNPTAFYLCASSTPGDSQETQYFGPGTRLLVL.

The genes are TRBV27 and TRBJ2-5; 10 positions agree with TRBD1. This CDR3 region has 17 residues. The junction had 8 bases not matched to a gene; V was cut back by 0 bases and J by 4 bases. Looked up from germline, CDR1 is MNHEY and CDR2 is SMNVEV (reference sequence). CDR3 sequence: CASSLSMGTGVVETQYF. The CDR3 DNA sequence: TGTGCCAGCAGTTTATCAATGGGGACAGGGGTGGTAGAGACCCAGTACTTC.